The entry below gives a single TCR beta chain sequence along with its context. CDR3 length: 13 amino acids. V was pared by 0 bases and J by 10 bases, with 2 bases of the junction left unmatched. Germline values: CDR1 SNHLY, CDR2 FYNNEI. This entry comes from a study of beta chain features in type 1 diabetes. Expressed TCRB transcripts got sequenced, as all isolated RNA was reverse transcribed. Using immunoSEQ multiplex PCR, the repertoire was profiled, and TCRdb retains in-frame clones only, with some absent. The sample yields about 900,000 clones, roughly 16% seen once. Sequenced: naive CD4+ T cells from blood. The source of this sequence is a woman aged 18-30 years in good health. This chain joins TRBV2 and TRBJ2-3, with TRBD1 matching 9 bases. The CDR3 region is CASSEAGTGPQYF. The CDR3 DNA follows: TGTGCCAGCAGTGAAGCGGGGACAGGGCCGCAGTATTTT. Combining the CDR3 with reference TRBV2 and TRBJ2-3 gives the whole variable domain EPEVTQTPSHQVTQMGQEVILRCVPISNHLYFYWYRQILGQKVEFLVSFYNNEISEKSEIFDDQFSVERPDGSNFTLKIRSTKLEDSAMYFCASSEAGTGPQYFGPGTRLTVL.